This T cell receptor (beta chain) is drawn from a study of CD8+ T cells in alopecia areata. This sample's treatment: oral pan-JAK inhibitor, 5-10 mg twice daily. Comment on this clone: Its specificity is not known.

Regarding the study as a whole: Higher clonality than in normal scalp was seen in lesional scalp, especially alopecia totalis/universalis.

CDR1 is GTSNPN and CDR2 is SVGIG in the germline V gene (reference sequence). The length of the CDR3 is 14 residues. Trimming took off 4 bases at V and 1 base at J, with 13 bases between the two ends. Once RNA had been extracted, it was reverse transcribed into cDNA to act as the sequencing template. Profiled with immunoSEQ multiplex PCR; TCRdb holds only in-frame clones, not every one. The sample includes about 190,000 clones, approximately 61% seen only once; the top ten take 1%. This sample comprised CD4+ T cells sorted from blood, obtained at week 24, from a patient treated with tofacitinib. The sequence came from a human donor with alopecia areata. The chain uses TRBV30 and TRBJ1-1, with D perhaps TRBD1 (6 bases). CDR3 bases: TGTGCCTGGACACAAGACAGGCCGAACACTGAAGCTTTCTTT. Encoded protein: CAWTQDRPNTEAFF.